This entry lists 22 T cell receptor beta chains sequenced from one sample in a study of T-cell memory formation after mild COVID-19. Via MiXCR, TCRdb re-called the 5' RACE reads, giving one row per CDR3 protein. The table includes around 430,000 distinct CDR3 sequences, about 15% detected once. The sample consisted of PBMCs or a T cell subset sorted from them (not recorded which). These receptors were taken from a man younger than 30 who had mild COVID-19 (a few samples of this study predate the infection). Cell type and time point are not known.

This clonotype was recorded a few times. The chain joins TRBV7-7 to TRBJ2-3, with D possibly being TRBD1 or TRBD2 (5 bases each). The CDR3 has 16 amino acids. Germline V gene sequence: CDR1 SSHAT, CDR2 FNYEAQ (reference sequence). The V end lost 1 base, the J end lost 2 bases, and 13 bases lay between the germline ends. CDR3 sequence: CASSLGWGTLTDTQYF. The CDR3 DNA follows: TGTGCCAGCAGCTTAGGTTGGGGGACCCTCACAGATACGCAGTATTTT. Full variable domain (rest looked up from reference TRBV7-7 and TRBJ2-3): GAGVSQSPRYKVTKRGQDVTLRCDPISSHATLYWYQQALGQGPEFLTYFNYEAQPDKSGLPSDRFSAERPEGSISTLTIQRTEQRDSAMYRCASSLGWGTLTDTQYFGPGTRLTVL.

This clonotype was counted between two and nine times. V gene TRBV5-1 combines with J gene TRBJ1-2; TRBD1 aligns across 9 bases. Germline CDR1 SGHRS, CDR2 YFSETQ. CDR3 length: 14 amino acids. With 4 bases clipped from V and 5 bases from J, the junction kept 6 bases outside the gene matches. CDR3: CASSDWDREYGYTF. The CDR3 DNA reads TGCGCCAGCAGCGATTGGGACAGGGAGTATGGCTACACCTTC.

V is TRBV21-1 and J is TRBJ2-3; the table gives TRBD2 as D, unverified against the DNA. TRBV21-1 is tagged as a pseudogene. CDR3 length: 13 residues. In nucleotides, the CDR3 is TGTGCCAGCGGCGGGAGGTGCACAGATACGCAGTATTTT. It is translated as CASGGRCTDTQYF.

This chain joins TRBV15 and TRBJ2-7; D is perhaps TRBD2 (5 bases). The CDR3 extends over 12 amino acids. CDR1 and CDR2 (germline): LNHNV, YYDKDF (reference sequence). V gave up 6 bases and J gave up 1 base, with 7 bases separating them. CDR3 DNA sequence: TGTGCCACCAGAGGGAGTTCCTACGAGCAGTACTTC. Translating it yields CATRGSSYEQYF. Complete variable domain (other parts from reference TRBV15 and TRBJ2-7): DAMVIQNPRYQVTQFGKPVTLSCSQTLNHNVMYWYQQKSSQAPKLLFHYYDKDFNNEADTPDNFQSRRPNTSFCFLDIRSPGLGDTAMYLCATRGSSYEQYFGPGTRLTVT.

In its sample, this clonotype was seen a few times. This chain links TRBV6-4 with TRBJ2-7; D uncertain. The CDR3 has 12 amino acids. Germline loops: CDR1 MRHNA, CDR2 SNTAGT. V was cut by 5 bases and J by 3 bases, with 8 bases left in between. CDR3 protein: CASSCHIYEQYV. DNA of the CDR3: TGTGCCAGCAGTTGTCACATCTACGAGCAGTACGTC.

The chain has TRBV30 and TRBJ1-3; tentative D call: TRBD1 (6 bases). This CDR3 contains 15 residues. Deletions cut 5 bases from V and 0 bases from J, with 14 bases between. Germline CDR1 and CDR2: GTSNPN and SVGIG (reference sequence). This CDR3 reads CAWGRGATSGNTIYF. In DNA, the CDR3 is TGTGCCTGGGGCAGGGGCGCAACCTCTGGAAACACCATATATTTT.

The chain links TRBV20-1 to TRBJ1-4; D not resolved. Germline CDR1 DFQATT, CDR2 SNEGSKA (reference sequence). CDR3 length: 11 residues. Trimming left V 6 bases short and J 8 bases short, with 10 bases between. The CDR3 bases are TGCAGTGCCGGACCGGGGGAAAAACTGTTTTTT. Amino acid sequence: CSAGPGEKLFF.

The CDR3 coding sequence is TGCAGTGCTCAACAGGGGGCAGGAGGAAACACCATATATTTT. Residues: CSAQQGAGGNTIYF. The chain has TRBV20-1 and TRBJ1-3; 9 nucleotides line up with TRBD1. Looked up from germline, CDR1 is DFQATT and CDR2 is SNEGSKA (reference sequence). The V and J ends lost 5 bases and 4 bases, in that order; junction bases with no gene match: 6. The length of the CDR3 is 14 residues.

In this sample, this clonotype turned up many times. The V and J genes are TRBV7-2 and TRBJ2-5; D unclear. Germline loops: CDR1 SGHTA, CDR2 FQGNSA. The CDR3 covers 11 residues. V lost 7 bases and J lost 5, with 8 bases in between. The CDR3 coding sequence is TGTGCCAGCAATCAACAGGAGACCCAGTACTTC. This codes for CASNQQETQYF. Complete variable domain (other parts from reference TRBV7-2 and TRBJ2-5): GAGVSQSPSNKVTEKGKDVELRCDPISGHTALYWYRQSLGQGLEFLIYFQGNSAPDKSGLPSDRFSAERTGGSVSTLTIQRTQQEDSAVYLCASNQQETQYFGPGTRLLVL.

This clonotype showed up just a few times. V usage is TRBV7-2 and J usage is TRBJ2-7; possibly TRBD1 or TRBD2 for D (5 bases each). Germline V CDR1 and CDR2: SGHTA, FQGNSA. There are 14 residues in the CDR3. The V and J ends lost 7 bases and 0 bases respectively, with 13 bases between them. The chain's CDR3 is CASNRGRSSYEQYF. Here the CDR3 DNA reads TGTGCCAGCAACCGGGGCCGTAGCTCCTACGAGCAGTACTTC.

The gene calls are TRBV20-1 and TRBJ2-3; 12 bases fit TRBD2. The V gene's germline CDR1 is DFQATT and CDR2 SNEGSKA (reference sequence). This CDR3 is built from 15 residues. V gave up 3 bases and J gave up 2 bases; unmatched junction bases: 3. The CDR3 nucleotides are TGCAGTGCTAGTCCTAGCGGGGGGGCCACAGATACGCAGTATTTT. Translating gives CSASPSGGATDTQYF.

This clonotype appeared a few times. The V and J genes are TRBV21-1 and TRBJ2-7; the table's D call, TRBD1, was not checked against the DNA. TRBV21-1 is a pseudogene locus. CDR3 length: 13 residues. The DNA of the CDR3 is TGTGCCAGCCAGGGGACACTAACCTACGAGCAGTACGTC. Protein sequence: CASQGTLTYEQYV.

The chain links TRBV18 to TRBJ2-2; maybe TRBD1 (6 bases). V was pared by 4 bases and J by 7 bases, with 16 bases between. The CDR3 consists of 15 residues. The V gene's germline CDR1 is KGHSH and CDR2 LQKENI. CDR3 amino acids: CASSLTGTYSGELFF. DNA for the CDR3: TGTGCCAGCTCACTCACCGGGACATATAGCGGGGAGCTGTTTTTT.

CDR3 nucleotide sequence: TGTGCCACCAGTGATCCCCGGCGGGTTCCAGATACGCAGTATTTT. Protein sequence: CATSDPRRVPDTQYF. The chain is built from TRBV24-1 and TRBJ2-3, with a weak D call TRBD2 (5 bases). Germline V gene lookup returns CDR1 KGHDR and CDR2 SFDVKD. The CDR3 contains 15 residues. V shed 3 bases and J shed 4 bases, with 13 bases lying between them.

The CDR3: CASGRGAGGETQYF. The CDR3 DNA is TGTGCCAGCGGTCGAGGGGCAGGAGGAGAGACCCAGTACTTC. The V call is TRBV6-5, the J call TRBJ2-5; D is perhaps TRBD1 or TRBD2 (5 bases each). From germline, CDR1 is MNHEY and CDR2 SVGAGI. V dropped 8 bases and J dropped 4 bases, with 17 bases sitting between them. There are 14 residues in the CDR3.

The chain links TRBV25-1 to TRBJ2-2, with 10 bases fitting TRBD1. The trim removed 5 bases at V and 8 bases at J, leaving 2 bases unmatched. This CDR3 contains 13 residues. CDR1 and CDR2 from the germline V gene are MGHDK and SYGVNS. CDR3: CASSRQGAGELFF. The CDR3 nucleotides are TGTGCCAGCAGTCGACAGGGGGCGGGGGAGCTGTTTTTT.

This chain uses TRBV12-3 or TRBV12-4 with TRBJ1-5; D unresolved. Trimming took 5 bases from V and 3 from J, leaving 11 bases between them. This CDR3 spans 14 amino acids. The CDR3 loop is CASSLGPDNQPQHF. CDR3 nucleotide sequence: TGTGCCAGCAGTCTAGGGCCTGACAATCAGCCCCAGCATTTT.

The genes are TRBV11-2 and TRBJ2-5, with D perhaps given as TRBD1 or TRBD2 (5 bases each). Germline values: CDR1 SGHAT, CDR2 FQNNGV. V lost 2 bases, J lost 1 base, and 11 bases lay in between. The CDR3 extends over 15 amino acids. The CDR3 DNA follows: TGTGCCAGCAGCTTATCCCCAGGGACCCAAGAGACCCAGTACTTC. It specifies CASSLSPGTQETQYF.

The genes are TRBV4-3 and TRBJ1-6; no reliable D call. Germline V gene lookup returns CDR1 LGHNA and CDR2 YSLEER. Trimming shortened V by 0 bases and J by 7 bases, and 7 bases separated the two germline ends. This CDR3 region has 14 residues. The CDR3 here is CASSQDRRNSPLHF. The CDR3 DNA reads TGCGCCAGCAGCCAAGATCGACGGAATTCACCCCTCCACTTT.

The gene calls are TRBV7-2 and TRBJ2-7; TRBD1 or TRBD2 may be the D gene (7 bases each). The length of the CDR3 is 13 residues. CDR1 is SGHTA, CDR2 FQGNSA, per germline. Trimming took off 5 bases at V and 7 bases at J, with 15 bases between the two ends. This CDR3 reads CASSPRQGLEQYF. CDR3 sequence (DNA): TGTGCCAGCAGCCCCCGACAGGGACTAGAGCAGTACTTC.

In its sample, this clonotype was seen a few times. The CDR3 loop reads CASSSGLAGFGGELFF. In DNA, the CDR3 is TGTGCCAGCAGTTCGGGACTAGCGGGGTTTGGCGGGGAGCTGTTTTTT. The V and J genes are TRBV28 and TRBJ2-2, with TRBD2 identical over 13 bases. Germline V gene sequence: CDR1 MDHEN, CDR2 SYDVKM. CDR3 length: 16 residues. V lost 4 bases to trimming and J lost 7 bases; unmatched junction nucleotides: 6.

This clonotype was found a few times. The chain combines TRBV11-2 with TRBJ1-1; D remains ambiguous. V lost 1 base and J 3 bases, leaving 9 bases between the germline ends. The CDR3 runs 14 residues. Germline CDR1 reads SGHAT; CDR2 reads FQNNGV. CDR3 residues: CASSLVYGDTEAFF. CDR3 in DNA: TGTGCCAGCAGCTTAGTGTACGGGGACACTGAAGCTTTCTTT.